The 6 T cell receptor beta chains presented below share a single source sample, sequenced in a study of regulatory T cells. Findings and limits, study-wide: In CD3G-deficient patients, conventional CD4+ T cells were enriched for hydrophobic CDR3 residues at positions 6 and 7.

The antigens for these receptors are not known. Amplification used 52 TRBV primers and 13 TRBJ primers. The assay was immunoSEQ multiplex PCR, and TCRdb's table has in-frame clones only and misses some. The repertoire holds roughly 30,000 clones, with about nine tenths as singletons. What was sequenced was conventional CD4+ T cells sorted from blood. The receptors were gathered from a person aged 18 to 35 with CD3G deficiency.

This clone was counted between two and nine times. V is TRBV7-8 and J is TRBJ2-7, with a possible D match to TRBD2 (6 bases). This CDR3 comprises 12 residues. Germline CDR1 SGHVS, CDR2 FQNEAQ. V lost 3 bases and J lost 7, with 10 bases in between. The chain's CDR3 is CASSFHGGEQYV. The CDR3 DNA sequence: TGTGCCAGCAGCTTCCACGGAGGGGAGCAGTACGTC.

The rearrangement joins TRBV19 to TRBJ2-1, with TRBD2 identical over 9 bases. Per germline, CDR1 LNHDA and CDR2 SQIVND (reference sequence). V was clipped by 7 bases and J by 9 bases; unmatched bases: 10. The CDR3 sequence is 14 residues long. CDR3 DNA sequence: TGTGCCAGTAATCGGCTAGCGGGAAGGGGTGAGCAGTTCTTC. Protein sequence: CASNRLAGRGEQFF.

The chain uses TRBV28 and TRBJ2-7, with TRBD1 matching over 11 bases. CDR3 length: 15 amino acids. Germline CDR1 is MDHEN and CDR2 is SYDVKM. Losses at the gene ends were 5 bases for V and 2 bases for J; bases not matched to a gene: 5. The CDR3 sequence: CASSPPGQGAYEQYF. CDR3 bases: TGTGCCAGCAGTCCCCCGGGACAGGGGGCCTACGAGCAGTACTTC.

The rearrangement uses TRBV20-1 and TRBJ2-4; D remains ambiguous. This CDR3 is built from 11 residues. CDR1 is DFQATT, CDR2 SNEGSKA, per germline (reference sequence). Trimming pared 6 bases from V and 3 bases from J, leaving 6 bases between. CDR3 sequence reads: CSANDKNIQYF. In nucleotides, the CDR3 is TGCAGTGCAAATGACAAAAACATTCAGTACTTC.

V gene TRBV5-1 combines with J gene TRBJ2-1, with D unresolved. The CDR3 spans 15 residues. Trimming stripped 0 bases from V and 0 bases from J, with 7 bases between. Germline V gene lookup returns CDR1 SGHRS and CDR2 YFSETQ. In DNA form, the CDR3 reads TGCGCCAGCAGCTTGGAGCACAGCTCCTACAATGAGCAGTTCTTC. Protein sequence: CASSLEHSSYNEQFF.

The chain links TRBV21-1 to TRBJ2-7; the table's D call of TRBD1 was not tested on the DNA. TRBV21-1 is a known pseudogene. There are 16 residues in the CDR3. Here the CDR3 reads CASSKKRDRGCYEQYV. The CDR3 DNA is TGTGCCAGCAGCAAAAAGCGGGACAGGGGTTGCTACGAGCAGTACGTC.